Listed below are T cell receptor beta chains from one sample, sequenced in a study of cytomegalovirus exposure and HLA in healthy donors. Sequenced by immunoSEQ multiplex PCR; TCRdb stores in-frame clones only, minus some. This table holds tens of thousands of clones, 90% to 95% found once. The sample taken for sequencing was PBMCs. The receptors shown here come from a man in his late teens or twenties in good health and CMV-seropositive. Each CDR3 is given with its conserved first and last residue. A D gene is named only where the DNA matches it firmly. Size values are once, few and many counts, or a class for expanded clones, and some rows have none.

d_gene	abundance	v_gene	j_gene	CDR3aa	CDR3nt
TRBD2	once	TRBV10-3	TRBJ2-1	CAISESILRLAGADEQFF	TGTGCCATCAGTGAGTCGATATTGAGACTAGCGGGAGCGGATGAGCAGTTCTTC
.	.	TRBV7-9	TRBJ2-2	CASSPPTTENSNTGELFF	TGTGCCAGCAGCCCACCCACTACGGAGAATTCGAACACCGGGGAGCTGTTTTTT
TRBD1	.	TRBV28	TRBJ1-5	CASSQGQGSQPQHF	TGTGCCAGCAGTCAAGGACAGGGAAGTCAGCCCCAGCATTTT
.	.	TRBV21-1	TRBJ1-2	CASSKAGRGNGYTF	TGTGCCAGCAGCAAAGCTGGAAGGGGGAATGGCTACACCTTC
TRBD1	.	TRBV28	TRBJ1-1	CASSSPGQGRSEAFF	TGTGCCAGCAGTTCTCCGGGACAGGGGAGGTCTGAAGCTTTCTTT
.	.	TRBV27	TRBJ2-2	CASSLSQENTGELFF	TGTGCCAGCAGTTTGAGCCAGGAGAACACCGGGGAGCTGTTTTTT
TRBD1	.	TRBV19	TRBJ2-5	CASSVMGQGETQYF	TGTGCCAGTAGTGTCATGGGACAGGGTGAGACCCAGTACTTC
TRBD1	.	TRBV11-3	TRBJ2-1	CASSSGQGINNEQFF	TGTGCCAGCAGCTCGGGACAGGGGATTAACAATGAGCAGTTCTTC
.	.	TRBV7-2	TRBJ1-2	CASSGRGAREGYTF	TGTGCCAGCAGCGGGAGGGGGGCAAGAGAAGGCTACACCTTC
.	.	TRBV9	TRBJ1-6	CASSVEQQSSYNSPLHF	TGTGCCAGCAGCGTAGAACAGCAGAGCTCCTATAATTCACCCCTCCACTTT
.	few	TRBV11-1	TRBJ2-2	CASSTPIRPGELFF	TGTGCCAGCAGCACACCGATTCGTCCCGGGGAGCTGTTTTTT
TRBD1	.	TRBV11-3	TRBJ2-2	CASSFGQGSVGELFF	TGTGCCAGCAGCTTTGGACAGGGTTCGGTCGGGGAGCTGTTTTTT
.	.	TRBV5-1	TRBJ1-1	CASRETQNTEAFF	TGCGCCAGCAGAGAAACACAAAACACTGAAGCTTTCTTT
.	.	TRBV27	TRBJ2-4	CASSSPREPKNIQYF	TGTGCCAGCAGTTCTCCCAGGGAACCTAAAAACATTCAGTACTTC
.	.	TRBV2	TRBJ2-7	CASIEGVSYEQYF	TGTGCCAGCATAGAGGGAGTTTCCTACGAGCAGTACTTC
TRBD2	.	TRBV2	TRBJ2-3	CASIPNLAGGTDTQYF	TGTGCCAGCATCCCGAACCTAGCGGGGGGGACAGATACGCAGTATTTT
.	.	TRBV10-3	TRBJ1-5	CAIRQENQPQHF	TGTGCCATACGACAGGAGAATCAGCCCCAGCATTTT
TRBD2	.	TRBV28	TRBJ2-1	CASSSPQKVAGGNEQFF	TGTGCCAGCAGTTCCCCCCAGAAGGTGGCGGGAGGCAATGAGCAGTTCTTC
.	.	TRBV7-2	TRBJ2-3	CASSLHADTQYF	TGTGCCAGCAGCTTACATGCAGATACGCAGTATTTT
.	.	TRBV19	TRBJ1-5	CASSADPGSTYQPQHF	TGTGCCAGTAGTGCAGACCCGGGAAGCACATATCAGCCCCAGCATTTT
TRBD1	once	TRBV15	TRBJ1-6	CATSTRDRAFNSPLHF	TGTGCCACCAGCACCCGGGACAGGGCATTTAATTCACCCCTCCACTTT
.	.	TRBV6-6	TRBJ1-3	CASSSPGEGGGNTIYF	TGTGCCAGCAGTTCCCCTGGAGAGGGCGGAGGAAACACCATATATTTT
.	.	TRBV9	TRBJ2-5	CASSVASSGGETQYF	TGTGCCAGCAGCGTAGCTTCGTCAGGTGGGGAGACCCAGTACTTC
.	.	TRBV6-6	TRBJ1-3	CASRTLISGNTIYF	TGTGCCAGCAGGACATTGATCTCTGGAAACACCATATATTTT
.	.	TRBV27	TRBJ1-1	CASSFGSGGLNTEAFF	TGTGCCAGCAGTTTTGGCTCGGGGGGGCTGAACACTGAAGCTTTCTTT
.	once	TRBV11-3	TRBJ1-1	CASSLAGRDTEAFF	TGTGCCAGCAGCTTAGCTGGGAGGGACACTGAAGCTTTCTTT
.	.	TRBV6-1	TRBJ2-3	CASSESWASLTDTQYF	TGTGCCAGCAGTGAATCGTGGGCTTCCCTCACAGATACGCAGTATTTT
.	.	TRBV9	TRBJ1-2	CASSASDRLLGYTF	TGTGCCAGCAGCGCAAGCGACAGGTTGCTCGGCTACACCTTC
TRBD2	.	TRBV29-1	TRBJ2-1	CSVGISWTSGSGYNEQFF	TGCAGCGTTGGCATTTCATGGACTAGCGGGAGTGGGTACAATGAGCAGTTCTTC
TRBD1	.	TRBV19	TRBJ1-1	CASSTSGTGVYMNTEAFF	TGTGCCAGTAGTACCTCCGGGACAGGGGTATATATGAACACTGAAGCTTTCTTT
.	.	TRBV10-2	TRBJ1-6	CASSEYSSYNSPLHF	TGCGCCAGCAGTGAGTACAGCTCCTATAATTCACCCCTCCACTTT
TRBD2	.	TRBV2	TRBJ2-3	CASGNGGIADTQYF	TGTGCCAGCGGAAACGGGGGGATCGCAGATACGCAGTATTTT
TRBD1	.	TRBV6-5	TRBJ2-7	CASSYDGRGHEQYF	TGTGCCAGCAGTTACGACGGCAGGGGGCATGAGCAGTACTTC
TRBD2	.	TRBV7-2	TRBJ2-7	CASSPTAWGLAGGTYEQYF	TGTGCCAGCAGCCCCACGGCCTGGGGACTAGCGGGGGGGACCTACGAGCAGTACTTC
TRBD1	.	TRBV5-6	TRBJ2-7	CASSPTGTEAYEQYF	TGTGCCAGCAGCCCGACCGGGACAGAAGCCTACGAGCAGTACTTC
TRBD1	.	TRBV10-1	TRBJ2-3	CASSVGQGRADTQYF	TGCGCCAGCAGTGTGGGACAGGGAAGGGCAGATACGCAGTATTTT
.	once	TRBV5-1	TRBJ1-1	CASSLKGESEAFF	TGCGCCAGCAGCCTAAAGGGGGAAAGCGAAGCTTTCTTT
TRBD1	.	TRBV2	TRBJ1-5	CASSESRGRDNQPQHF	TGTGCCAGCAGTGAAAGCAGGGGGCGAGACAATCAGCCCCAGCATTTT
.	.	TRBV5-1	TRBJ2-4	CASSLKWLSDIQYF	TGCGCCAGCAGCTTAAAGTGGTTGTCGGACATTCAGTACTTC
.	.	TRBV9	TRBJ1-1	CASSQRGANTEAFF	TGTGCCAGCAGCCAGCGGGGGGCGAACACTGAAGCTTTCTTT
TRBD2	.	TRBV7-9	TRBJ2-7	CASSSLLAGGYYEQYF	TGTGCCAGCAGCTCTTTACTAGCGGGAGGATATTACGAGCAGTACTTC
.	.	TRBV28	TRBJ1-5	CASSLGGGEWQPQHF	TGTGCCAGCAGTTTAGGAGGAGGGGAATGGCAGCCCCAGCATTTT
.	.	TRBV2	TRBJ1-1	CASSEAGPVVYTEAFF	TGTGCCAGCAGTGAAGCGGGGCCAGTCGTTTACACTGAAGCTTTCTTT
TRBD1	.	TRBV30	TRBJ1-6	CAWSRYRGRNNSPLHF	TGTGCCTGGAGTCGCTACAGGGGCAGGAATAATTCACCCCTCCACTTT